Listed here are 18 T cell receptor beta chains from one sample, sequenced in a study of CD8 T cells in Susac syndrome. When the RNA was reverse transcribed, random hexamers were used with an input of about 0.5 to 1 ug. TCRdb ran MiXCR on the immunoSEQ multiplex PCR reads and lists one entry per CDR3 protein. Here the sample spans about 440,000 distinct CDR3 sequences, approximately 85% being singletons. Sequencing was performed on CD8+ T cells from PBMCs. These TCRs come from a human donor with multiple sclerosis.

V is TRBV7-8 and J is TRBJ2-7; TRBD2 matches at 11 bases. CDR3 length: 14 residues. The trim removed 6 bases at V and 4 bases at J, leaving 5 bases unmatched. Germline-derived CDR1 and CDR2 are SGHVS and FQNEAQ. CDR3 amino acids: CASRPSGGWYEQYF. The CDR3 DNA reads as TGTGCCAGCAGGCCTAGCGGGGGGTGGTACGAGCAGTACTTC.

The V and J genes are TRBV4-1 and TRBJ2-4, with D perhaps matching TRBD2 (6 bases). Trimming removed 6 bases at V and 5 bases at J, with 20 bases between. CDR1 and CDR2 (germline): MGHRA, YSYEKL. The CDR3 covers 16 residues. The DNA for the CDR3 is TGCGCCAGCAGGCCTTTTGGTGGAGGGCCTCAAAACATTCAGTACTTC. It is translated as CASRPFGGGPQNIQYF.

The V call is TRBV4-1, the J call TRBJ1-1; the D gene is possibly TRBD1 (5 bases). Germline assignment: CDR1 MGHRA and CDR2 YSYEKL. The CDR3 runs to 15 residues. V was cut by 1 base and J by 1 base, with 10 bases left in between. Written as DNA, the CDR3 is TGCGCCAGCAGCCAAGTATGGGGGACGAACACTGAAGCTTTCTTT. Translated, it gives CASSQVWGTNTEAFF.

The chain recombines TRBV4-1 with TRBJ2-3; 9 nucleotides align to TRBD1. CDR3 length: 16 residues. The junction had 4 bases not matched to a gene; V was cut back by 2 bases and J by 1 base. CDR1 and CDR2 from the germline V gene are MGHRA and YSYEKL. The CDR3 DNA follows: TGCGCCAGCAGCCAACGGAGGACAGGGGGCACAGATACGCAGTATTTT. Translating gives CASSQRRTGGTDTQYF.

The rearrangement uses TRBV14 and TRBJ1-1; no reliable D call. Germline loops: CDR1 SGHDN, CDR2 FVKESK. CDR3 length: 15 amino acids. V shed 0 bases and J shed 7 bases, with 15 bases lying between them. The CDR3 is CASSQDLGERDEAFF. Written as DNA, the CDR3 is TGTGCCAGCAGCCAAGATCTGGGAGAGAGGGATGAAGCTTTCTTT.

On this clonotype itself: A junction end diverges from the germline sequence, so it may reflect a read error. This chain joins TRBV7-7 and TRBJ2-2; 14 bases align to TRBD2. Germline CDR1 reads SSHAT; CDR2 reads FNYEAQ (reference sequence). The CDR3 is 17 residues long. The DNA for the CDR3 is TGTGCTAGCAGCTCGACTAGCGGGAGGGAGAACACCGGGGAGCTGTTTTTT. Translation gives CASSSTSGRENTGELFF.

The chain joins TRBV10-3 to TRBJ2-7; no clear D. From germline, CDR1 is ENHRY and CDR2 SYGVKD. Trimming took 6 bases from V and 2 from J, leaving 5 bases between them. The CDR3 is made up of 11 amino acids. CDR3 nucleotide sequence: TGTGCCATCAGCCCAGCCTACGAGCAGTACTTC. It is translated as CAISPAYEQYF.

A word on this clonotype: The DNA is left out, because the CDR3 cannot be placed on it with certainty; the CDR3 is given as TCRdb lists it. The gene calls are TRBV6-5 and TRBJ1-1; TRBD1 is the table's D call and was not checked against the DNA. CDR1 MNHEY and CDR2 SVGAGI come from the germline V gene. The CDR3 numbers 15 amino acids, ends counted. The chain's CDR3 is CASSYSGQGTLEAFF.

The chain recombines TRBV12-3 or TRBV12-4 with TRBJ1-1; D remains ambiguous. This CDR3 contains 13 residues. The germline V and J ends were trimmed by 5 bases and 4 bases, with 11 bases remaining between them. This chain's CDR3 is CASSVGPGTEAFF. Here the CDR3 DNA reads TGTGCCAGCAGTGTTGGGCCGGGCACTGAAGCTTTCTTT.

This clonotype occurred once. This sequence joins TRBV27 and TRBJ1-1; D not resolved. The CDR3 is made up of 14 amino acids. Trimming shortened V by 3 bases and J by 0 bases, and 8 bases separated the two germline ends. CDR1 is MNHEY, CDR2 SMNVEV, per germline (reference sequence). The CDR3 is CASSLWGMNTEAFF. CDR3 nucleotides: TGTGCCAGCAGTTTGTGGGGAATGAACACTGAAGCTTTCTTT.

CDR3 sequence (DNA): TGTGCCAGTAGTATGACGGGTCCCACCGGGGAGCTGTTTTTT. It encodes CASSMTGPTGELFF. This chain uses TRBV19 with TRBJ2-2; D remains unclear. Germline CDR1 reads LNHDA; CDR2 reads SQIVND (reference sequence). V shed 3 bases and J shed 4 bases, with 9 bases lying between them. This CDR3 spans 14 amino acids. Variable domain in full (rest from reference TRBV19 and TRBJ2-2): DGGITQSPKYLFRKEGQNVTLSCEQNLNHDAMYWYRQDPGQGLRLIYYSQIVNDFQKGDIAEGYSVSREKKESFPLTVTSAQKNPTAFYLCASSMTGPTGELFFGEGSRLTVL.

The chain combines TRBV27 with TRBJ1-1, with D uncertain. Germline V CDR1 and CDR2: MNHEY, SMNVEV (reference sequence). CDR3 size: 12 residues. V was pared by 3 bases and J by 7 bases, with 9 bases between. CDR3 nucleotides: TGTGCCAGCAGTTTTTTATCCGGTGAAGCTTTCTTT. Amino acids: CASSFLSGEAFF.

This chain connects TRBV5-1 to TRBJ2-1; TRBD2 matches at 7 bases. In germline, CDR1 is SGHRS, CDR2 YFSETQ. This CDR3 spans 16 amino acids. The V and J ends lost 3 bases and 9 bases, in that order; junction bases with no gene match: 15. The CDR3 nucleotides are TGCGCCAGCAGCTCTCCGAGGGACTACTCTTGGGGTGAGCAGTTCTTC. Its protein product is CASSSPRDYSWGEQFF.

The CDR3 coding sequence is TGCGCCAGCAGCCAGATAGGACAGGCGACCCATATGAACACTGAAGCTTTCTTT. Protein sequence: CASSQIGQATHMNTEAFF. The J gene is TRBJ1-1, the V gene TRBV4-1; the match to TRBD1 covers 7 bases. Losses at the gene ends were 3 bases for V and 0 bases for J; bases not matched to a gene: 13. Germline V gives CDR1 MGHRA, CDR2 YSYEKL. CDR3 length: 18 residues.

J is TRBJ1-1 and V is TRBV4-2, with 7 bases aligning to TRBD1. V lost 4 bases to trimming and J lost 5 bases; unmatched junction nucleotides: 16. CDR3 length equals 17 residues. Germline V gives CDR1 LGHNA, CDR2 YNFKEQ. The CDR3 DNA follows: TGTGCCAGCAGCCTTTCCCCGGAAGTGGCAGGGGGAACTGAAGCTTTCTTT. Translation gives CASSLSPEVAGGTEAFF.

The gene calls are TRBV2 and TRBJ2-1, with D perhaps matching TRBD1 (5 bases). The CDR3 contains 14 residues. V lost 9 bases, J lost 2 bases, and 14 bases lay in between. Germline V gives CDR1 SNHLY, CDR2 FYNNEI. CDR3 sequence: CARSATAAYNEQFF. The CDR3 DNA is TGTGCCAGATCAGCGACAGCAGCCTACAATGAGCAGTTCTTC.

CDR3 sequence reads: CASSLMRGDTQYF. CDR3 bases: TGTGCCAGCAGCTTGATGAGGGGAGATACGCAGTATTTT. The gene calls are TRBV5-4 and TRBJ2-3; D may correspond to TRBD1 or TRBD2 (5 bases each). V lost 1 base, J lost 5 bases, and 8 bases lay in between. CDR3 length equals 13 residues. Germline CDR1 reads SGHNT; CDR2 reads YYREEE (reference sequence).

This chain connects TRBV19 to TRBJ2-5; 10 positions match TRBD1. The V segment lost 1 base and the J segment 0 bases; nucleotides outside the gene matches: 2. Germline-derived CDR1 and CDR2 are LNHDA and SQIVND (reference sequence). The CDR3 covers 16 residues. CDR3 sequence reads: CASSIVGQGYQETQYF. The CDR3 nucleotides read TGTGCCAGTAGTATAGTGGGACAGGGGTACCAAGAGACCCAGTACTTC. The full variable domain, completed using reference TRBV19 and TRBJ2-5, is DGGITQSPKYLFRKEGQNVTLSCEQNLNHDAMYWYRQDPGQGLRLIYYSQIVNDFQKGDIAEGYSVSREKKESFPLTVTSAQKNPTAFYLCASSIVGQGYQETQYFGPGTRLLVL.